Listed below are T cell receptor beta chains from one sample, sequenced in a study of T cells after yellow fever vaccination. MiXCR, applied by TCRdb to the 5' RACE reads, yields one record per CDR3 protein. The data show a few hundred thousand distinct CDR3 sequences, around 3.6% seen once. The material sequenced was PBMCs, taken on the day of the yellow fever booster vaccination. Receptors were obtained from a man between 18 and 29 years old who received the YFV17D yellow fever vaccine. The CDR3 runs from the conserved cysteine through the conserved F or W. D genes are given only for firm matches. For some rows the clone size is stated as once, few or many, or as a class when expanded; others skip it.

TRBD1 many TRBJ2-5 TRBV7-9 TGTGCCAGCAAGCCGGGACAGGGTAGAGAGACCCAGTACTTC CASKPGQGRETQYF
- many TRBJ1-3 TRBV6-5 TGTGCCAGCAGTTACTCCTCCGGGACTGCTGGAAACACCATATATTTT CASSYSSGTAGNTIYF
- - TRBJ1-1 TRBV20-1 TGCAGTGCTAGTTCCATTGGGGCAGCGAACACTGAAGCTTTCTTT CSASSIGAANTEAFF
- many TRBJ2-7 TRBV4-1 TGCGCCAGCAGTCCAAGATGGGCGCAGGGGTACGAGCAGTACTTC CASSPRWAQGYEQYF
- many TRBJ2-1 TRBV7-6 TGTGCCAGCAGCTTAGTAACAGGGATAAACCTATTCTACAATGAGCAGTTCTTC CASSLVTGINLFYNEQFF
TRBD1 - TRBJ1-2 TRBV2 TGTGCCAGCAGGGAACAGGGGGCTGACTATGGCTACACCTTC CASREQGADYGYTF
TRBD2 few TRBJ2-3 TRBV20-1 TGCAGTGCCCGCCGAGCGGGGGGGCTGGATACGCAGTATTTT CSARRAGGLDTQYF
- - TRBJ2-2 TRBV7-7 TGTGCTAGCAGCACGTCCCTAGGGGCGGGGACCGGGGAGCTGTTTTTT CASSTSLGAGTGELFF
- many TRBJ1-1 TRBV29-1 TGCAGCGTTGAAGACCTGGTAGCAACGACTGAAGCTTTCTTT CSVEDLVATTEAFF
- many TRBJ2-7 TRBV25-1 TGTGCCAGCAGTGACCAGTCAGGGAAATCCTACGAGCAGTACTTC CASSDQSGKSYEQYF
TRBD1 few TRBJ1-1 TRBV7-2 TGTGCCAGCAGCGCCGACCCCCTGGGACAGGGGGCTGAAGCTTTCTTT CASSADPLGQGAEAFF
- - TRBJ2-7 TRBV4-1 TGCGCCAGCAGCTCAGGTAGGGCCTCCTACGAGCAGTACTTC CASSSGRASYEQYF
- many TRBJ2-5 TRBV4-3 TGCGCCAGCAGCCAGCAAACCCAAACCGAGGGGGAGACCCAGTACTTC CASSQQTQTEGETQYF
- - TRBJ2-5 TRBV5-8 TGTGCCAGCAGCCTCCACGGCGGCCAAGAGACCCAGTACTTC CASSLHGGQETQYF
TRBD1 many TRBJ2-3 TRBV5-1 TGCGCCACCGCGGGACAGGGGGCTGCAGATACGCAGTATTTT CATAGQGAADTQYF
TRBD1 many TRBJ1-6 TRBV5-1 TGCGCCAGCAGCTTGGCCCCCCAGGGGGCAAACTCACCCCTCCACTTT CASSLAPQGANSPLHF
TRBD2 - TRBJ2-3 TRBV4-1 TGCGCCAGCAGCCAAGAGGTAGCGGGGGATACGCAGTATTTT CASSQEVAGDTQYF
- - TRBJ1-1 TRBV24-1 TGTGCCACCAGTGATTCGTGGGAGGACGGAGCTTTCTTT CATSDSWEDGAFF
- many TRBJ2-3 TRBV5-1 TGCGCCAGCAGCTCAGACGGAAAGAGCACAGATACGCAGTATTTT CASSSDGKSTDTQYF
TRBD1 - TRBJ2-7 TRBV3-1 TGTGCCAGCAGCCAAGACCCCTGGACAGGGAGGAGGTCCTACGAGCAGTACTTC CASSQDPWTGRRSYEQYF
TRBD2 - TRBJ2-7 TRBV20-1 TGCAGTGCTCGAACTAGCGGGGATTACGAGCAGTACTTC CSARTSGDYEQYF
- many TRBJ2-1 TRBV5-1 TGCGCCAGCAGCTGGAGACAGGTCAATGAGCAGTTCTTC CASSWRQVNEQFF
TRBD2 - TRBJ2-2 TRBV20-1 TGCAGTGCTAGAGGCGCTCAGACGGGGGGAGGCGCGAACACCGGGGAGCTGTTTTTT CSARGAQTGGGANTGELFF
- few TRBJ2-5 TRBV5-1 TGCGCCAGCAGCTTGCGTCTGGAGACCCAGTACTTC CASSLRLETQYF
TRBD1 many TRBJ1-5 TRBV7-2 TGTGCCAGCAGCTTTTATGGGACAGGTGATCAGCCCCAGCATTTT CASSFYGTGDQPQHF
TRBD2 many TRBJ2-3 TRBV28 TGTGCCAGCAGTTTTCAGATTTCGGGGGGGAGCTCAGATACGCAGTATTTT CASSFQISGGSSDTQYF
- many TRBJ2-3 TRBV12-3/TRBV12-4 TGTGCCAGCAGTCCTCTGAACATTGGCGAAAGAAATACGCAGTATTTT CASSPLNIGERNTQYF
- many TRBJ2-5 TRBV12-3/TRBV12-4 TGTGCCAGCAGTTTGTGGCAGGGCCAAGAGACCCAGTACTTC CASSLWQGQETQYF
- many TRBJ1-1 TRBV12-3/TRBV12-4 TGTGCCAGCAGTTGGGGGACCTTGAACACTGAAGCTTTCTTT CASSWGTLNTEAFF
- few TRBJ1-1 TRBV7-3 TGTGCCAGCAGCTCCGTGAATGAACACTCGAACACTGAAGCTTTCTTT CASSSVNEHSNTEAFF
- few TRBJ1-1 TRBV29-1 TGCAGCGTTGGACCGGGACCGCTGAACACTGAAGCTTTCTTT CSVGPGPLNTEAFF